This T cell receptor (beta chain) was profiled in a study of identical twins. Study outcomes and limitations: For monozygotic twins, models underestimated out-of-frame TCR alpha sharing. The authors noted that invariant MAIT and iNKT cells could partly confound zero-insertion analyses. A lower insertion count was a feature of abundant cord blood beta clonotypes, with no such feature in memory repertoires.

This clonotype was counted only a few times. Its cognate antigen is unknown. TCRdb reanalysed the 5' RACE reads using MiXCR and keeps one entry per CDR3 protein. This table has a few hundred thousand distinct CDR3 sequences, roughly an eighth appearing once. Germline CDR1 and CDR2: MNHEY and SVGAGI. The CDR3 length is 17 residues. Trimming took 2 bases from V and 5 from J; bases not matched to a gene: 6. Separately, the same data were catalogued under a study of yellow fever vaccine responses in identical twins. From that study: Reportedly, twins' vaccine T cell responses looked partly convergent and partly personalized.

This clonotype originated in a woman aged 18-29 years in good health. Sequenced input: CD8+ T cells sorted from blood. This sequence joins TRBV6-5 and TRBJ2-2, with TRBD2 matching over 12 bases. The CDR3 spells CASSYASGGGRTGELFF. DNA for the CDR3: TGTGCCAGCAGTTACGCTAGCGGGGGGGGTCGGACCGGGGAGCTGTTTTTT.